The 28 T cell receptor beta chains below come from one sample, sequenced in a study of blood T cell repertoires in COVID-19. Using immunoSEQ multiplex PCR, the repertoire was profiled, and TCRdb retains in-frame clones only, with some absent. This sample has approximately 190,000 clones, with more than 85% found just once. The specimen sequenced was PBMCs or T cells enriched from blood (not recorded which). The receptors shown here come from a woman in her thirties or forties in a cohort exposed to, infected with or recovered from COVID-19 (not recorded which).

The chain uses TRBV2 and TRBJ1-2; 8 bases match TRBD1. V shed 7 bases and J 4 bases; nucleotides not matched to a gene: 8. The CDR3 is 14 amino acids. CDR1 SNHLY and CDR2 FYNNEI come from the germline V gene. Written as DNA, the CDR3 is TGTGCCAGCAAATCCGGGACAGGTTCCTATGGCTACACCTTC. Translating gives CASKSGTGSYGYTF.

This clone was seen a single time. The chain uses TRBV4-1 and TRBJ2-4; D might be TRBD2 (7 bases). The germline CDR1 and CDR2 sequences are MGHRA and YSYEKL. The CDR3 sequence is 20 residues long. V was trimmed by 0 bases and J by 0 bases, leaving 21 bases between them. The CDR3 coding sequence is TGCGCCAGCAGCCAAGATCTTGTTAGGGGGGGGCCACTAGCCAAAAACATTCAGTACTTC. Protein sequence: CASSQDLVRGGPLAKNIQYF.

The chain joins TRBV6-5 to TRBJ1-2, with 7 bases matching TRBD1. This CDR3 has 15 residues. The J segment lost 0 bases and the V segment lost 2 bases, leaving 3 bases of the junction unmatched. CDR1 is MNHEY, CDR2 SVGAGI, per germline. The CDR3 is CASSYRDRANYGYTF. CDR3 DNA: TGTGCCAGCAGTTACAGGGACAGAGCTAACTATGGCTACACCTTC.

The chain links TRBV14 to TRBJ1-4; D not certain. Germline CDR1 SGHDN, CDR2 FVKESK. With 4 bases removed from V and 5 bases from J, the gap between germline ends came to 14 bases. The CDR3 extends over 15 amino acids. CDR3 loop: CASSPVGQRNEKLFF. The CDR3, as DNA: TGTGCCAGCAGCCCCGTCGGGCAGCGGAATGAAAAACTGTTTTTT.

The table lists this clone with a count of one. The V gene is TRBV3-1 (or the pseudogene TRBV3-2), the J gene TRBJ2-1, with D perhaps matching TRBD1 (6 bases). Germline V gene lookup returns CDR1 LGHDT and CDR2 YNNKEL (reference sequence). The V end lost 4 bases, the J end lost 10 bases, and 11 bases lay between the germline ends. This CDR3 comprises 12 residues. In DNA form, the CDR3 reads TGTGCCAGCAGCCCTCGAGGGGGAGAGCAGTTCTTC. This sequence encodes CASSPRGGEQFF.

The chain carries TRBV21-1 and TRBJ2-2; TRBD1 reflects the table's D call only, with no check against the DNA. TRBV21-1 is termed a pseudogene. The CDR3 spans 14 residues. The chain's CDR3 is CASSKTGRTGELFF. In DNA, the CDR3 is TGTGCCAGCAGCAAGACAGGGAGGACCGGGGAGCTGTTTTTT.

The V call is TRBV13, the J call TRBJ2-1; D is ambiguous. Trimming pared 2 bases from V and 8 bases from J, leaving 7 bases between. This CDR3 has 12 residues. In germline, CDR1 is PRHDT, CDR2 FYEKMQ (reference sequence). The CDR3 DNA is TGTGCCAGCAGCTTATTGGCGGATGAGCAGTTCTTC. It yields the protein CASSLLADEQFF.

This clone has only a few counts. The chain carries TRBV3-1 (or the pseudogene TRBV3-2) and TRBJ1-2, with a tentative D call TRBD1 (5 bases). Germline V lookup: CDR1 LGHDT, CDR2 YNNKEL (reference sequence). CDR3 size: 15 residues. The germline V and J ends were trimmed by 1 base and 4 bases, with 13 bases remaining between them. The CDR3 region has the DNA TGTGCCAGCAGCCAAGTTCAGGGATCTGGCTATGGCTACACCTTC. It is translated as CASSQVQGSGYGYTF.

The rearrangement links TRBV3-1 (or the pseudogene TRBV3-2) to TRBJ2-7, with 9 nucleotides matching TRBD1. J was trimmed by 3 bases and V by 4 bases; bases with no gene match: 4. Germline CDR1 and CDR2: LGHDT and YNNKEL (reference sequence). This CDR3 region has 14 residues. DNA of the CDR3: TGTGCCAGCAGCCGGAGACAGGGGGACTACGAGCAGTACTTC. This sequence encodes CASSRRQGDYEQYF.

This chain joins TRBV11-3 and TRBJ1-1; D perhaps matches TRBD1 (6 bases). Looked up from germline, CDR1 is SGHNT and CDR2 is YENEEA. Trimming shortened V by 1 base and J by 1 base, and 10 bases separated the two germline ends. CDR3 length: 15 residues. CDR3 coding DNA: TGTGCCAGCAGCTTAGGTGAACAGGGGAACACTGAAGCTTTCTTT. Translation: CASSLGEQGNTEAFF.

In DNA form, the CDR3 reads TGTGCCAGCAGCTTCCACAGCGGGAGGGCCGGGGTTAAAAACATTCAGTACTTC. Its protein is CASSFHSGRAGVKNIQYF. V is TRBV7-8 and J is TRBJ2-4; 10 nucleotides match TRBD2. This CDR3 comprises 18 residues. V dropped 3 bases and J dropped 4; count of bases not matched to a gene: 12. CDR1 and CDR2 from the germline V gene are SGHVS and FQNEAQ.

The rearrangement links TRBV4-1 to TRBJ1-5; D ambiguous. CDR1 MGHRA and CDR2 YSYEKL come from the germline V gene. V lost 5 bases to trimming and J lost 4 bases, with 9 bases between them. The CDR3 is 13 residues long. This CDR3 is CASSSLPNQPQHF. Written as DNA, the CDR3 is TGCGCCAGCAGCTCCCTACCAAATCAGCCCCAGCATTTT.

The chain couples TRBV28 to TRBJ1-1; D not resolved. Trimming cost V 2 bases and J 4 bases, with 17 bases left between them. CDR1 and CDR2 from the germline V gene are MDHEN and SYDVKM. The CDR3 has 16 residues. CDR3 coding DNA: TGTGCCAGCAGTTTACCCCTGGGGATGGCGGGCACTGAAGCTTTCTTT. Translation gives CASSLPLGMAGTEAFF.

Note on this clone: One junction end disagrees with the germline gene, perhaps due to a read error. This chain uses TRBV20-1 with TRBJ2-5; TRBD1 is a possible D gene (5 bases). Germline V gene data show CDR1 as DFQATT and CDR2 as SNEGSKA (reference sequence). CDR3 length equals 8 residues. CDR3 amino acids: CSEGSANF. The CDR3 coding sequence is TGCAGTGAGGGGTCGGCCAACTTC.

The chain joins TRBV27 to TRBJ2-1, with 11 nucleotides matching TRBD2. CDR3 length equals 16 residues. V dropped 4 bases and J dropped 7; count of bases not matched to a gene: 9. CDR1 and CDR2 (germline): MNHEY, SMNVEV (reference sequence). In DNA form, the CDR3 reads TGTGCCAGCAGTTCAATCGGGACTAGCGGCCCGAATGAGCAGTTCTTC. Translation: CASSSIGTSGPNEQFF.

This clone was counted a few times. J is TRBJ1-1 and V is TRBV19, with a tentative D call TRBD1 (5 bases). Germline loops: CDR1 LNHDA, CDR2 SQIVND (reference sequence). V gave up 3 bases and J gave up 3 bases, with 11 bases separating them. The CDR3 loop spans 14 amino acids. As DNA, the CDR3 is TGTGCCAGTAGTATTGACAGCTACTACACTGAAGCTTTCTTT. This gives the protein CASSIDSYYTEAFF.

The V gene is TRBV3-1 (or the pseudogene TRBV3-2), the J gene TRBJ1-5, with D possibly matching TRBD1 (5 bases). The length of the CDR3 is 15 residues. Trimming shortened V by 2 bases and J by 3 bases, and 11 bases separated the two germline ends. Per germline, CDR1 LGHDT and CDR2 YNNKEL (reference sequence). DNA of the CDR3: TGTGCCAGCAGCCAAAAAGGACATACCAATCAGCCCCAGCATTTT. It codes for CASSQKGHTNQPQHF.

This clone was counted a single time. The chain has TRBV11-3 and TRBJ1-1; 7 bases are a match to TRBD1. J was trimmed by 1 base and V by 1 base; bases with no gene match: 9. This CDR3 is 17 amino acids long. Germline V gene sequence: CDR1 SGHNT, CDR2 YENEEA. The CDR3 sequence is CASSLGFAGQENTEAFF. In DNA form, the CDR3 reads TGTGCCAGCAGCTTAGGTTTTGCCGGACAGGAGAACACTGAAGCTTTCTTT.

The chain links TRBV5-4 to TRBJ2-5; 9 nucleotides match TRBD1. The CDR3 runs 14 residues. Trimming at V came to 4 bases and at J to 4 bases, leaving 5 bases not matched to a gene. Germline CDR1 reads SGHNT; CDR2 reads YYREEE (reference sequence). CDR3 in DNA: TGTGCCAGCAGCCCGTTGACAGGGGGAGAGACCCAGTACTTC. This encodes CASSPLTGGETQYF.

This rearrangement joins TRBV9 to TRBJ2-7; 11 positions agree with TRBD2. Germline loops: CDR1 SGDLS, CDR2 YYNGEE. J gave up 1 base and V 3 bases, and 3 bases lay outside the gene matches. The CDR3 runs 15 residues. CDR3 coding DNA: TGTGCCAGCAGCGCGGGACTAGCGGAGTCCTACGAGCAGTACTTC. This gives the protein CASSAGLAESYEQYF.

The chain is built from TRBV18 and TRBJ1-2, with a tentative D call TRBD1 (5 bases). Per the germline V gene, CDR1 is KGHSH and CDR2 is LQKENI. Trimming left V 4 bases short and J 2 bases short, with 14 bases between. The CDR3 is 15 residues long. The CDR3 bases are TGTGCCAGCTCACAGGGTCGGGGGAACAACTATGGCTACACCTTC. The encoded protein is CASSQGRGNNYGYTF.

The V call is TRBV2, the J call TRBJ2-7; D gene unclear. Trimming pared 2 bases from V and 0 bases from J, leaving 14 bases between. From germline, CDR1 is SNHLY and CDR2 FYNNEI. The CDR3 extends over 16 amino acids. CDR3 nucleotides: TGTGCCAGCAGTGAACGTGGTCGGAGAAGCTCCTACGAGCAGTACTTC. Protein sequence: CASSERGRRSSYEQYF.

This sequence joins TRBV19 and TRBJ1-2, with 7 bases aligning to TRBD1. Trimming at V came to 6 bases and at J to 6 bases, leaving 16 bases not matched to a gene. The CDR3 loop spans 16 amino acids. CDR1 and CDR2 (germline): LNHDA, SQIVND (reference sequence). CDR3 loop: CASSERGPYRMDGYTF. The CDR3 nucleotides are TGTGCCAGTAGCGAAAGGGGGCCTTACAGGATGGATGGCTACACCTTC.

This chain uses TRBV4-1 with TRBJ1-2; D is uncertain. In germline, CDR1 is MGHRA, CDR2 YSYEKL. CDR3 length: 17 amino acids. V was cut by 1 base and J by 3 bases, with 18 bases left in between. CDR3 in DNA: TGCGCCAGCAGCCAAGGAAATTCCCTCTACAGCTACTATGGCTACACCTTC. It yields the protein CASSQGNSLYSYYGYTF.

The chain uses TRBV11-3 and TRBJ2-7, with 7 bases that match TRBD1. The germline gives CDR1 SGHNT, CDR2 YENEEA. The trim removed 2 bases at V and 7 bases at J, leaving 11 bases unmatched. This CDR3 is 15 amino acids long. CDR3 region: CASSLIRDRQGEQYF. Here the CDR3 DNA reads TGTGCCAGCAGCTTAATCCGGGACAGACAAGGGGAGCAGTACTTC.

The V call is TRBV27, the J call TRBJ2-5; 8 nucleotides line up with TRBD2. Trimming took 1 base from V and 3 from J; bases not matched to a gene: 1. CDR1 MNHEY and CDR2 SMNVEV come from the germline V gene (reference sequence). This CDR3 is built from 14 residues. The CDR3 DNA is TGTGCCAGCAGTTTATTCGGGGGGGAAGAGACCCAGTACTTC. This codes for CASSLFGGEETQYF.

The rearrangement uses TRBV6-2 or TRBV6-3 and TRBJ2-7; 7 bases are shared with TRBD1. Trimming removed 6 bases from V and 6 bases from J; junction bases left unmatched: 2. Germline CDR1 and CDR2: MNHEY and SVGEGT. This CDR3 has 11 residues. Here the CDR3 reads CASSEGAEQYF. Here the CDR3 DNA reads TGTGCCAGCAGCGAGGGGGCCGAGCAGTACTTC.

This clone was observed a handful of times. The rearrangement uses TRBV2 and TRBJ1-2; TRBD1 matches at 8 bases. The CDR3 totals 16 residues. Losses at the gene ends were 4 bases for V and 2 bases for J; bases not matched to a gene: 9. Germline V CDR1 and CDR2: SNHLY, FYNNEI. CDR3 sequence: CASSARTGITNYGYTF. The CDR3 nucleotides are TGTGCCAGCAGTGCTCGGACAGGGATAACAAACTATGGCTACACCTTC.